The rows below give T cell receptor beta chains drawn from one sample of a study of blood T cell repertoires in COVID-19. Sequencing was performed with immunoSEQ multiplex PCR; in TCRdb, only in-frame clones are kept and a portion is missing. The table lists more than 110,000 clones, around 73% of them singletons. The material sequenced was PBMCs or T cells enriched from blood (not recorded which). These receptors were taken from a woman aged 45 to 65 who had recovered from COVID-19. The CDR3 runs from the conserved cysteine through the conserved F or W. D genes are given only for firm matches. Some rows have no size entry. The others give once, few or many, or a class for an expanded clone.

cdr3_aa: CASRATGTNYGYTF; cdr3_nt: TGCGCCAGCAGAGCGACCGGGACAAACTATGGCTACACCTTC; d_call: -; v_call: TRBV10-2; clone_size: few; j_call: TRBJ1-2
cdr3_aa: CASSWGEGSTDTQYF; cdr3_nt: TGTGCCAGCAGCTGGGGGGAGGGCTCCACAGATACGCAGTATTTT; d_call: TRBD2; v_call: TRBV5-5; clone_size: -; j_call: TRBJ2-3
cdr3_aa: CASSERGTAPNYGYTF; cdr3_nt: TGTGCCAGCAGTGAACGGGGGACAGCCCCTAACTATGGCTACACCTTC; d_call: TRBD1; v_call: TRBV6-1; clone_size: few; j_call: TRBJ1-2
cdr3_aa: CASSSRGGYGYTF; cdr3_nt: TGTGCCAGCAGTAGCAGGGGCGGCTATGGCTACACCTTC; d_call: -; v_call: TRBV27; clone_size: few; j_call: TRBJ1-2
cdr3_aa: CASSSVSNTEAFF; cdr3_nt: TGTGCCAGCAGCTCGGTATCGAACACTGAAGCTTTCTTT; d_call: -; v_call: TRBV5-4; clone_size: -; j_call: TRBJ1-1
cdr3_aa: CASSLTESDTEAFF; cdr3_nt: TGTGCCAGCAGCTTAACAGAATCGGACACTGAAGCTTTCTTT; d_call: -; v_call: TRBV11-1; clone_size: -; j_call: TRBJ1-1
cdr3_aa: CASSQDGGQGGNYGYTF; cdr3_nt: TGCGCCAGCAGCCAAGATGGTGGACAGGGTGGTAACTATGGCTACACCTTC; d_call: TRBD1; v_call: TRBV4-1; clone_size: -; j_call: TRBJ1-2
cdr3_aa: CASSLERTTEAFF; cdr3_nt: TGCGCCAGCAGCTTGGAACGGACTACTGAAGCTTTCTTT; d_call: -; v_call: TRBV5-1; clone_size: few; j_call: TRBJ1-1
cdr3_aa: CASSGTGGEQYF; cdr3_nt: TGCGCCAGCAGCGGGACAGGGGGCGAGCAGTACTTC; d_call: TRBD1; v_call: TRBV10-2; clone_size: -; j_call: TRBJ2-7
cdr3_aa: CASSVDGFSNQPQHF; cdr3_nt: TGTGCCAGCAGCGTAGACGGTTTTAGCAATCAGCCCCAGCATTTT; d_call: -; v_call: TRBV9; clone_size: -; j_call: TRBJ1-5
cdr3_aa: CASSPRDSSYNSPLHF; cdr3_nt: TGCGCCAGCAGCCCCAGGGACAGCTCCTATAATTCACCCCTCCACTTT; d_call: TRBD1; v_call: TRBV4-1; clone_size: -; j_call: TRBJ1-6
cdr3_aa: CASSLGSLASYEQYF; cdr3_nt: TGTGCCAGCAGCTTAGGGTCACTAGCAAGCTACGAGCAGTACTTC; d_call: -; v_call: TRBV7-2; clone_size: -; j_call: TRBJ2-7
cdr3_aa: CASTLVEGTEAFF; cdr3_nt: TGTGCCAGCACCCTCGTGGAGGGCACTGAAGCTTTCTTT; d_call: -; v_call: TRBV7-2; clone_size: -; j_call: TRBJ1-1
cdr3_aa: CASGDRSNYGYTF; cdr3_nt: TGCGCCAGCGGGGACAGGAGTAACTATGGCTACACCTTC; d_call: TRBD1; v_call: TRBV4-1; clone_size: -; j_call: TRBJ1-2
cdr3_aa: CATGEGSSGNEQFF; cdr3_nt: TGTGCCACCGGTGAAGGGTCTAGCGGGAATGAGCAGTTCTTC; d_call: TRBD2; v_call: TRBV24-1; clone_size: -; j_call: TRBJ2-1
cdr3_aa: CASSPEVNQPQHF; cdr3_nt: TGCGCCAGCAGCCCGGAGGTGAATCAGCCCCAGCATTTT; d_call: -; v_call: TRBV5-1; clone_size: -; j_call: TRBJ1-5
cdr3_aa: CASGKVAGRPYEQYF; cdr3_nt: TGTGCCAGCGGAAAAGTAGCGGGGCGACCCTACGAGCAGTACTTC; d_call: TRBD2; v_call: TRBV27; clone_size: once; j_call: TRBJ2-7
cdr3_aa: CASSAELGPYEQYF; cdr3_nt: TGTGCCAGCAGTGCCGAACTCGGTCCCTACGAGCAGTACTTC; d_call: -; v_call: TRBV28; clone_size: -; j_call: TRBJ2-7
cdr3_aa: CASSGGATYNEQFF; cdr3_nt: TGTGCCAGCAGTGGAGGGGCGACCTACAATGAGCAGTTCTTC; d_call: -; v_call: TRBV11-2; clone_size: -; j_call: TRBJ2-1
cdr3_aa: CASRVEGSSGIQYF; cdr3_nt: TGCGCCAGCAGGGTGGAGGGGAGTTCGGGCATTCAGTACTTC; d_call: -; v_call: TRBV5-1; clone_size: -; j_call: TRBJ2-4
cdr3_aa: CASSLGGSGGYETQYF; cdr3_nt: TGTGCCAGCAGCTTGGGTGGTAGCGGGGGTTATGAGACCCAGTACTTC; d_call: TRBD2; v_call: TRBV5-4; clone_size: -; j_call: TRBJ2-5
cdr3_aa: CASSVGHRNQPQHF; cdr3_nt: TGTGCCAGCAGCGTAGGACATAGAAATCAGCCCCAGCATTTT; d_call: -; v_call: TRBV9; clone_size: -; j_call: TRBJ1-5
cdr3_aa: CASSVATRTGVGYTF; cdr3_nt: TGTGCCAGCAGCGTAGCTACGAGGACAGGGGTTGGCTACACCTTC; d_call: TRBD1; v_call: TRBV9; clone_size: -; j_call: TRBJ1-2
cdr3_aa: CARSRQGVYGYTF; cdr3_nt: TGTGCCAGAAGCAGACAGGGAGTCTATGGCTACACCTTC; d_call: TRBD1; v_call: TRBV5-3; clone_size: -; j_call: TRBJ1-2
cdr3_aa: CSVALAGGADTQYF; cdr3_nt: TGCAGCGTTGCACTAGCGGGGGGGGCCGATACGCAGTATTTT; d_call: TRBD2; v_call: TRBV29-1; clone_size: -; j_call: TRBJ2-3
cdr3_aa: CASSYGAGGPNEQFF; cdr3_nt: TGTGCCAGCAGTTACGGTGCGGGGGGGCCTAATGAGCAGTTCTTC; d_call: TRBD2; v_call: TRBV6-5; clone_size: -; j_call: TRBJ2-1
cdr3_aa: CAGHRAGNTIYF; cdr3_nt: TGTGCCGGACACAGGGCTGGAAACACCATATATTTT; d_call: -; v_call: TRBV7-9; clone_size: once; j_call: TRBJ1-3
cdr3_aa: CASSDLRDRGQDTQYF; cdr3_nt: TGTGCCAGCAGTGACCTCCGGGACAGGGGGCAAGATACGCAGTATTTT; d_call: TRBD1; v_call: TRBV25-1; clone_size: -; j_call: TRBJ2-3
cdr3_aa: CASTKDINYGYTF; cdr3_nt: TGTGCCAGCACCAAAGACATTAACTATGGCTACACCTTC; d_call: -; v_call: TRBV2; clone_size: -; j_call: TRBJ1-2
cdr3_aa: CASSLAGDRGFPQHF; cdr3_nt: TGTGCCAGCAGCTTAGCGGGTGACAGGGGGTTTCCCCAGCATTTT; d_call: TRBD1; v_call: TRBV7-9; clone_size: -; j_call: TRBJ1-5
cdr3_aa: CASSLSGGFNEQFF; cdr3_nt: TGCGCCAGCAGCTTAAGCGGGGGCTTCAATGAGCAGTTCTTC; d_call: TRBD2; v_call: TRBV5-1; clone_size: -; j_call: TRBJ2-1
cdr3_aa: CASSPDDTSDYNEQFF; cdr3_nt: TGTGCCAGCAGCCCCGATGACACTAGCGACTACAATGAGCAGTTCTTC; d_call: TRBD2; v_call: TRBV7-9; clone_size: -; j_call: TRBJ2-1
cdr3_aa: CASRVGEANTGELFF; cdr3_nt: TGTGCCAGCAGGGTCGGGGAAGCTAACACCGGGGAGCTGTTTTTT; d_call: -; v_call: TRBV7-7; clone_size: -; j_call: TRBJ2-2
cdr3_aa: CASSWGQGTLLNTEAFF; cdr3_nt: TGTGCCAGTAGTTGGGGACAGGGGACTTTGCTTAACACTGAAGCTTTCTTT; d_call: TRBD1; v_call: TRBV19; clone_size: -; j_call: TRBJ1-1
cdr3_aa: CASSEYKGVGNNSPLHF; cdr3_nt: TGTGCCAGCAGTGAATATAAGGGGGTAGGCAATAATTCACCCCTCCACTTT; d_call: -; v_call: TRBV25-1; clone_size: -; j_call: TRBJ1-6
cdr3_aa: CASSQKHRGTHNEQFF; cdr3_nt: TGCGCCAGCAGTCAAAAGCACCGGGGGACCCACAATGAGCAGTTCTTC; d_call: -; v_call: TRBV23-1; clone_size: -; j_call: TRBJ2-1
cdr3_aa: CASSRPLTFSYTF; cdr3_nt: TGTGCCAGCAGCCGACCCCTGACATTTAGCTACACCTTC; d_call: -; v_call: TRBV28; clone_size: few; j_call: TRBJ1-2
cdr3_aa: CASSKYRGGYTF; cdr3_nt: TGTGCCAGTAGCAAATACAGGGGCGGCTACACCTTC; d_call: TRBD1; v_call: TRBV19; clone_size: -; j_call: TRBJ1-2
cdr3_aa: CASSPGRGNTIYF; cdr3_nt: TGTGCCAGCTCCCCAGGCAGAGGAAACACCATATATTTT; d_call: -; v_call: TRBV18; clone_size: -; j_call: TRBJ1-3
cdr3_aa: CASSSGRLAGNNEQFF; cdr3_nt: TGTGCCAGCAGTTCCGGCCGCCTAGCGGGAAACAATGAGCAGTTCTTC; d_call: TRBD2; v_call: TRBV27; clone_size: few; j_call: TRBJ2-1
cdr3_aa: CASSPEMDWNTIYF; cdr3_nt: TGCGCCAGCAGCCCCGAGATGGACTGGAACACCATATATTTT; d_call: -; v_call: TRBV5-1; clone_size: -; j_call: TRBJ1-3
cdr3_aa: CASSLRGGETQYF; cdr3_nt: TGTGCCAGCAGCTTACGGGGTGGAGAGACCCAGTACTTC; d_call: -; v_call: TRBV11-3; clone_size: few; j_call: TRBJ2-5
cdr3_aa: CASSSIVSPTDTQYF; cdr3_nt: TGTGCCAGCAGTTCTATCGTTTCCCCCACAGATACGCAGTATTTT; d_call: -; v_call: TRBV27; clone_size: once; j_call: TRBJ2-3
cdr3_aa: CASSLAKTQYF; cdr3_nt: TGTGCCAGCAGTTTGGCAAAGACCCAGTACTTC; d_call: -; v_call: TRBV12-3/TRBV12-4; clone_size: -; j_call: TRBJ2-5
cdr3_aa: CASSAGVNEQFF; cdr3_nt: TGTGCCAGCAGCGCCGGAGTCAATGAGCAGTTCTTC; d_call: -; v_call: TRBV9; clone_size: -; j_call: TRBJ2-1
cdr3_aa: CASSTQLNSPLHF; cdr3_nt: TGTGCCAGCAGCACCCAGTTAAATTCACCCCTCCACTTT; d_call: -; v_call: TRBV14; clone_size: -; j_call: TRBJ1-6
cdr3_aa: CASSLTGGAAEAFF; cdr3_nt: TGTGCCAGCTCACTCACAGGGGGCGCGGCTGAAGCTTTCTTT; d_call: TRBD1; v_call: TRBV18; clone_size: few; j_call: TRBJ1-1
cdr3_aa: CASSESSGGYYEQYF; cdr3_nt: TGTGCCAGCAGTGAAAGTAGCGGGGGGTACTACGAGCAGTACTTC; d_call: TRBD2; v_call: TRBV6-1; clone_size: -; j_call: TRBJ2-7
cdr3_aa: CASSLVPTGYGNTIYF; cdr3_nt: TGTGCCAGCAGCTTAGTCCCAACAGGGTACGGAAACACCATATATTTT; d_call: -; v_call: TRBV7-9; clone_size: once; j_call: TRBJ1-3
cdr3_aa: CASGNRVNYGYTF; cdr3_nt: TGTGCCAGCGGAAACAGGGTTAACTATGGCTACACCTTC; d_call: -; v_call: TRBV5-4; clone_size: -; j_call: TRBJ1-2
cdr3_aa: CASSNEGVHYGYTF; cdr3_nt: TGCGCCAGCAGCAATGAAGGGGTGCACTATGGCTACACCTTC; d_call: -; v_call: TRBV5-1; clone_size: -; j_call: TRBJ1-2